The clone carrying this T cell receptor (beta chain) was counted many times. Antigen specificity is unknown. This sample is part of a study of T cells in Graves' hyperthyroidism and ophthalmopathy. The overall study: Once the initial diagnosis was made, peripheral blood was obtained before any treatment. Study results and caveats: Clonotypes that were expanded in thyroid above 0.001 mostly appeared in blood too. Stable hyperthyroidism was separated from ophthalmopathy by a model based on 13 V-J features.

The diagnoses drew upon clinical symptoms, serum thyroxine and TRAb, thyroid ultrasound and orbital computed tomography. V was shortened by 2 bases and J by 5 bases, with 15 bases between the two germline ends. The V gene's germline CDR1 is MDHEN and CDR2 SYDVKM. The CDR3 totals 15 residues. Amplification targeted TCR beta CDR3 regions from RNA transcripts. HTBI primers were the set used in a first-round RT-PCR of the TCR CDR3. MiXCR, applied by TCRdb to the multiplex PCR reads, yields one record per CDR3 protein. Of roughly 720,000 distinct CDR3 sequences listed, 17% are singletons. The sequence derives from a man aged 45-65 years with Graves' hyperthyroidism. The chain has TRBV28 and TRBJ1-1; tentatively, D is TRBD1 (5 bases). The sequenced material came from blood. The CDR3 loop reads CASSLRGGIWTEAFF. The DNA for the CDR3 is TGTGCCAGCAGTTTAAGGGGAGGCATTTGGACTGAAGCTTTCTTT.